Shown below are 12 T cell receptor beta chains from a single sample sequenced in a study of blood T cell repertoires in COVID-19. Sequencing used immunoSEQ multiplex PCR; TCRdb keeps in-frame clones, though not all of them. Of roughly 200,000 clones listed, around 85% were seen once; the top ten hold 6.2%. The sequencing sample was made of PBMCs or T cells enriched from blood (not recorded which). The receptors stem from a man aged 35 to 55 who had recovered from COVID-19.

Here the CDR3 reads CASSWTGNPNQPQHF. DNA of the CDR3: TGTGCCAGCAGTTGGACAGGGAATCCCAATCAGCCCCAGCATTTT. The chain recombines TRBV6-5 with TRBJ1-5; 8 nucleotides match TRBD1. CDR3 length: 15 amino acids. Germline CDR1 and CDR2: MNHEY and SVGAGI. The V segment lost 4 bases and the J segment 3 bases; nucleotides outside the gene matches: 5.

This chain links TRBV14 with TRBJ1-2; D is undetermined. V was clipped by 3 bases and J by 2 bases, with 10 bases between them. This CDR3 has 14 residues. From germline, CDR1 is SGHDN and CDR2 FVKESK. The CDR3 DNA sequence: TGTGCCAGCAGCCAGGGGAGTTTCAACTATGGCTACACCTTC. The encoded protein is CASSQGSFNYGYTF.

This clone was seen only once. The chain joins TRBV3-1 (or the pseudogene TRBV3-2) to TRBJ2-1, with D perhaps matching TRBD1 (5 bases). In germline, CDR1 is LGHDT, CDR2 YNNKEL (reference sequence). V was pared by 5 bases and J by 7 bases, with 12 bases between. The CDR3 is made up of 13 amino acids. CDR3 in DNA: TGTGCCAGCAGCGGGGCCCTGCGGAATGAGCAGTTCTTC. Protein product: CASSGALRNEQFF.

J is TRBJ2-7 and V is TRBV7-2; tentative D call: TRBD2 (6 bases). Germline V CDR1 and CDR2: SGHTA, FQGNSA. V was trimmed by 4 bases and J by 4 bases, leaving 23 bases between them. This CDR3 spans 17 amino acids. Here the CDR3 DNA reads TGTGCCAGCAGCTCTATCGGGAGTAGCGGAAGGGGTTACGAGCAGTACTTC. Translated: CASSSIGSSGRGYEQYF.

V is TRBV19 and J is TRBJ2-1; 12 nucleotides agree with TRBD2. CDR3 length equals 15 residues. After removal of 7 bases from V and 9 bases from J, the junction contained 10 bases not matched to a gene. Germline CDR1 reads LNHDA; CDR2 reads SQIVND (reference sequence). This CDR3 is CASTTTSGGFSEQFF. The CDR3 DNA reads as TGTGCCAGTACCACTACTAGCGGGGGGTTCAGTGAGCAGTTCTTC.

This clone was detected only once. The chain combines TRBV11-2 with TRBJ1-1, with D unclear. CDR3 size: 14 residues. The germline V gene encodes CDR1 SGHAT and CDR2 FQNNGV. V shed 2 bases and J shed 1 base, with 8 bases lying between them. The CDR3 nucleotides read TGTGCCAGCAGCTTAAAACTTCAGAACACTGAAGCTTTCTTT. Translation gives CASSLKLQNTEAFF.

In its sample, this clone was seen a few times. The rearrangement joins TRBV6-5 to TRBJ2-3; 8 nucleotides line up with TRBD1. J was trimmed by 3 bases and V by 7 bases; bases with no gene match: 9. The CDR3 is 15 amino acids. Germline CDR1 and CDR2: MNHEY and SVGAGI. CDR3 residues: CASKRGRGRTDTQYF. CDR3 coding DNA: TGTGCCAGCAAGAGGGGCAGGGGGCGGACAGATACGCAGTATTTT.

The table lists this clone with a count of one. This chain joins TRBV27 and TRBJ2-1; TRBD2 matches 14 bases. Trimming cost V 4 bases and J 9 bases; bases outside gene matches: 5. This CDR3 contains 15 residues. CDR1 is MNHEY, CDR2 SMNVEV, per germline (reference sequence). The CDR3 spells CASSWGLAGAGEQFF. The CDR3, as DNA: TGTGCCAGCAGTTGGGGACTAGCGGGAGCCGGTGAGCAGTTCTTC.

This clone was observed once. The rearrangement uses TRBV27 and TRBJ1-2; 9 bases are shared with TRBD1. This CDR3 comprises 17 residues. With 6 bases clipped from V and 7 bases from J, the junction kept 18 bases outside the gene matches. Germline CDR1 and CDR2: MNHEY and SMNVEV (reference sequence). The CDR3 coding sequence is TGTGCCAGCAGCAATAAACCTACAGGGGGCAGTTTGGGTGGCTACACCTTC. Translated: CASSNKPTGGSLGGYTF.

The chain has TRBV28 and TRBJ1-2, with 7 bases lining up with TRBD1. The CDR3 covers 12 residues. In germline, CDR1 is MDHEN, CDR2 SYDVKM. The V gene end was trimmed by 7 bases and the J gene end by 6 bases; junction bases not matched to a gene: 5. In DNA, the CDR3 is TGTGCCAGCAATACAGGGGACCATGGCTACACCTTC. It specifies CASNTGDHGYTF.

J is TRBJ2-3 and V is TRBV9; 9 bases agree with TRBD2. V shed 0 bases and J 4 bases; nucleotides not matched to a gene: 9. This CDR3 spans 17 amino acids. CDR1 is SGDLS, CDR2 YYNGEE, per germline. CDR3 sequence: CASSVGKWREGADTQYF. For the CDR3, the DNA is TGTGCCAGCAGCGTAGGGAAGTGGCGGGAGGGCGCAGATACGCAGTATTTT.

This sequence joins TRBV19 and TRBJ1-5; 9 bases agree with TRBD1. V lost 4 bases and J lost 8; bases outside the gene matches: 6. This CDR3 region has 14 residues. Per the germline V gene, CDR1 is LNHDA and CDR2 is SQIVND (reference sequence). CDR3: CASSSPTGGKPQHF. In DNA form, the CDR3 reads TGTGCCAGTAGTAGCCCGACAGGGGGGAAGCCCCAGCATTTT.